This TCR beta chain was captured by sequencing in a study of blood T cell repertoires in COVID-19. For the study at large: PBMCs, B-cell-depleted T cells, or T cells provided the cDNA or gDNA that made up the material.

Repertoires were generated with immunoSEQ multiplex PCR, while TCRdb's copy carries only in-frame clones and drops some. The table includes 14,000 to 15,000 clones, around 77% detected once. This TCR was recovered from a human donor in a cohort sampled during active COVID-19. The sequenced sample was peripheral blood.

CDR3 in amino acids: CASSATDYGYTF. The CDR3 DNA reads as TGTGCCAGCAGTGCGACAGACTATGGCTACACCTTC. The chain couples TRBV2 to TRBJ1-2; a possible D gene is TRBD1 (5 bases). Germline assignment: CDR1 SNHLY and CDR2 FYNNEI. The CDR3 has 12 amino acids. Trimming took 4 bases from V and 3 from J, leaving 6 bases between them.